The subject of this entry is one TCR beta chain. Its antigen remains unknown. Produced via immunoSEQ multiplex PCR; TCRdb's table is partial and in-frame only. The sample shows roughly 180,000 clones, 94% of them seen only once. The data belong to a study of T cell responses to AZD1222 COVID-19 vaccine. Study-wide points: Every sample of the repertoires postdated the peak T cell response. White British donors predominated, females outnumbered males, and clonal diversity was possibly underestimated. Spike as a whole was targeted by vaccine-associated CD4 TCRs, dominant at 160-218 and 743-854.

The CDR3 totals 14 residues. V lost 5 bases and J lost 1, with 11 bases in between. From germline, CDR1 is SGHTA and CDR2 FQGNSA. Second-dose schedules of about 4 or about 12 weeks were combined. This sequence originates from an adult who received the AZD1222 COVID-19 vaccine. The gene calls are TRBV7-2 and TRBJ1-2; TRBD1 is a possible D gene (6 bases). The sample was peripheral blood, taken 28 days after the second AZD1222 dose. The DNA for the CDR3 is TGTGCCAGCAGCAGACCACAGGGTAACTATGGCTACACCTTC. Its translation: CASSRPQGNYGYTF.